A selection of T cell receptor beta chains follows, all from one sample in a study of blood T cells in healthy people across ages. TCRdb recomputed calls from the 5' RACE reads with MiXCR, one row per CDR3 protein. The sample lists more than 800,000 distinct CDR3 sequences, under 35% occurring once. Sequencing was done on a sample of blood. The receptors originated from a woman older than 75 in good health. The CDR3 runs from the conserved cysteine through the conserved F or W. Fields, in order: J gene, D gene, V gene, clone size, CDR3 DNA, CDR3 protein. A D gene is named only where the DNA matches it firmly. Not every row has a clone size; where given, it reads once, few, many or a size class.

j_call: TRBJ2-7; d_call: TRBD2; v_call: TRBV6-5; clone_size: .; cdr3_nt: TGTGCCAGCAGTTCGGGAGGGACGGCACTATACGAGCAGTACTTC; cdr3_aa: CASSSGGTALYEQYF
j_call: TRBJ2-5; d_call: .; v_call: TRBV15; clone_size: many; cdr3_nt: TGTGCCACCAGCAGAGATTTGGGGGGCGGACAAGAGACCCAGTACTTC; cdr3_aa: CATSRDLGGGQETQYF
j_call: TRBJ2-3; d_call: .; v_call: TRBV5-1; clone_size: .; cdr3_nt: TGCGCCAGCAGCACTCGGCCTAGTACAGATACGCAGTATTTT; cdr3_aa: CASSTRPSTDTQYF
j_call: TRBJ2-7; d_call: TRBD1; v_call: TRBV13; clone_size: many; cdr3_nt: TGTGCCAGCAGCTTCGGGACAGACTACGAGCAGTACTTC; cdr3_aa: CASSFGTDYEQYF
j_call: TRBJ2-6; d_call: .; v_call: TRBV2; clone_size: few; cdr3_nt: TGTGCCAGCAGAAGCACTGGGGCCAACGTCCTGACTTTC; cdr3_aa: CASRSTGANVLTF
j_call: TRBJ2-7; d_call: TRBD1; v_call: TRBV3-1; clone_size: many; cdr3_nt: TGTGCCAGCAGCTCGACCGGGACAGGGGACTACGAGCAGTACTTC; cdr3_aa: CASSSTGTGDYEQYF
j_call: TRBJ2-3; d_call: .; v_call: TRBV24-1; clone_size: many; cdr3_nt: TGTGCCACCAGTGACACGCAGGGAATAGATACGCAGTATTTT; cdr3_aa: CATSDTQGIDTQYF
j_call: TRBJ1-2; d_call: .; v_call: TRBV7-2; clone_size: many; cdr3_nt: TGTGCCAGCAGCTTAGAGGGCACAGGCCCAACTGGCTACACCTTC; cdr3_aa: CASSLEGTGPTGYTF
j_call: TRBJ1-6; d_call: .; v_call: TRBV2; clone_size: few; cdr3_nt: TGTGCCAGCAGTGTGCAGCGGACGGCCTATAATTCACCCCTCCACTTT; cdr3_aa: CASSVQRTAYNSPLHF
j_call: TRBJ2-4; d_call: TRBD1; v_call: TRBV5-1; clone_size: many; cdr3_nt: TGCGCCAGCAGCTTGACGACAGGGAATATTCAGTACTTC; cdr3_aa: CASSLTTGNIQYF
j_call: TRBJ1-3; d_call: .; v_call: TRBV6-6; clone_size: few; cdr3_nt: TGTGCCAGCAGCCCCTCTGGAAACACCATATATTTT; cdr3_aa: CASSPSGNTIYF
j_call: TRBJ2-7; d_call: TRBD2; v_call: TRBV20-1; clone_size: many; cdr3_nt: TGCAGTGCTCGGAAGTCTAGCGGGGGGCCCTCCTACGAGCAGTACTTC; cdr3_aa: CSARKSSGGPSYEQYF
j_call: TRBJ2-4; d_call: .; v_call: TRBV7-9; clone_size: once; cdr3_nt: TGTGCCAGCAGCTGGGCTGGTGGGCAGTACTTC; cdr3_aa: CASSWAGGQYF
j_call: TRBJ1-6; d_call: TRBD1; v_call: TRBV20-1; clone_size: .; cdr3_nt: TGCAGTGCTAGTAGACAGGGTTATTATAATTCACCCCTCCACTTT; cdr3_aa: CSASRQGYYNSPLHF
j_call: TRBJ2-7; d_call: TRBD1; v_call: TRBV20-1; clone_size: .; cdr3_nt: TGCAGTGCTACCTCCGGGACAGGGGTTTACGAGCAGTACTTC; cdr3_aa: CSATSGTGVYEQYF
j_call: TRBJ2-1; d_call: .; v_call: TRBV2; clone_size: many; cdr3_nt: TGTGCCAGCGAAGACAGTACGAACAATGAGCAGTTCTTC; cdr3_aa: CASEDSTNNEQFF
j_call: TRBJ1-5; d_call: .; v_call: TRBV5-1; clone_size: few; cdr3_nt: TGCGCCAGCAGCTTGACCCCGGGGGGACGACAGCCCCAGCATTTT; cdr3_aa: CASSLTPGGRQPQHF
j_call: TRBJ1-2; d_call: .; v_call: TRBV6-2/TRBV6-3; clone_size: .; cdr3_nt: TGTGCCAGCAGTTATAACTCGTTCTTGAACTATGGCTACACCTTC; cdr3_aa: CASSYNSFLNYGYTF
j_call: TRBJ2-1; d_call: .; v_call: TRBV15; clone_size: many; cdr3_nt: TGTGCCACCAGCAGAGATCGGGCTAGTTTTAATGAGCAGTTCTTC; cdr3_aa: CATSRDRASFNEQFF
j_call: TRBJ2-1; d_call: .; v_call: TRBV14; clone_size: many; cdr3_nt: TGTGCCAGCAGCCAAGATCTGTTCGATGAGCAGTTCTTC; cdr3_aa: CASSQDLFDEQFF
j_call: TRBJ2-3; d_call: TRBD1; v_call: TRBV24-1; clone_size: .; cdr3_nt: TGTGCCACCAGTGACTGGGACAGGGGCACAGATACGCAGTATTTT; cdr3_aa: CATSDWDRGTDTQYF
j_call: TRBJ2-5; d_call: TRBD1; v_call: TRBV20-1; clone_size: .; cdr3_nt: TGCAGTGCTAGAGTTCTGGACAGGGATGATGAGCAGTACTTC; cdr3_aa: CSARVLDRDDEQYF
j_call: TRBJ2-3; d_call: .; v_call: TRBV6-1; clone_size: few; cdr3_nt: TGTGCCAGCAGCGCCCCGCCCTCCGCGCCAGATACGCAGTATTTT; cdr3_aa: CASSAPPSAPDTQYF
j_call: TRBJ1-4; d_call: TRBD1; v_call: TRBV6-2/TRBV6-3; clone_size: few; cdr3_nt: TGTGCCAGCAGCGCCGGAGTCCAGGGGGGAAAACTGTTTTTT; cdr3_aa: CASSAGVQGGKLFF
j_call: TRBJ2-1; d_call: TRBD2; v_call: TRBV5-1; clone_size: many; cdr3_nt: TGCGCCAGCAGCCGGACTAGCGGGGGGGATTACAATGAGCAGTTCTTC; cdr3_aa: CASSRTSGGDYNEQFF
j_call: TRBJ2-1; d_call: TRBD1; v_call: TRBV28; clone_size: many; cdr3_nt: TGTGCCAGCAGTACCACCGGGACAGGGGGCAATGAGCAGTTCTTC; cdr3_aa: CASSTTGTGGNEQFF
j_call: TRBJ1-1; d_call: .; v_call: TRBV6-5; clone_size: many; cdr3_nt: TGTGCCAGCAGTTACGGGCAGCAATCGCGCGCTGAAGCTTTCTTT; cdr3_aa: CASSYGQQSRAEAFF
j_call: TRBJ1-5; d_call: TRBD1; v_call: TRBV6-2/TRBV6-3; clone_size: few; cdr3_nt: TGTGCCAGCAGTACCCTCTCGACAGGGGCCGCCAATCAGCCCCAGCATTTT; cdr3_aa: CASSTLSTGAANQPQHF
j_call: TRBJ2-2; d_call: .; v_call: TRBV5-1; clone_size: .; cdr3_nt: TGCGCCAGCAGCTGGAGGGGACAATCGAACACCGAGGAGCTGTTTTTT; cdr3_aa: CASSWRGQSNTEELFF
j_call: TRBJ2-3; d_call: TRBD2; v_call: TRBV30; clone_size: many; cdr3_nt: TGTGCCTGGACCAGCCGCCGGACTAGCGGTCCTAGCACAGATACGCAGTATTTT; cdr3_aa: CAWTSRRTSGPSTDTQYF
j_call: TRBJ1-1; d_call: .; v_call: TRBV2; clone_size: once; cdr3_nt: TGTGCCAGCAGTGAAAGGAGTAGGAGGGCGAACACTGAAGCTTTCTTT; cdr3_aa: CASSERSRRANTEAFF
j_call: TRBJ1-1; d_call: .; v_call: TRBV15; clone_size: many; cdr3_nt: TGTGCCACCAGCAGTAGATCTCGCTCTATGAACACTGAAGCTTTCTTT; cdr3_aa: CATSSRSRSMNTEAFF
j_call: TRBJ2-7; d_call: .; v_call: TRBV2; clone_size: .; cdr3_nt: TGTGCCAGCTCCCTGGAGGGGGGTTCGGGGAATGAGCAGTACTTC; cdr3_aa: CASSLEGGSGNEQYF
j_call: TRBJ1-2; d_call: .; v_call: TRBV7-9; clone_size: many; cdr3_nt: TGTGCCAGCAGCTTACGGTCCAGTAATAACTATGGCTACACCTTC; cdr3_aa: CASSLRSSNNYGYTF
j_call: TRBJ2-7; d_call: .; v_call: TRBV9; clone_size: few; cdr3_nt: TGTGCCAGCAGCGTAGGGGTCCTGGCGGGCGAGCAGTACTTC; cdr3_aa: CASSVGVLAGEQYF
j_call: TRBJ2-3; d_call: .; v_call: TRBV12-3/TRBV12-4; clone_size: .; cdr3_nt: TGTGCCAGCAGTTGGGGGGCGAGCACAGATGCGCAGTATTTT; cdr3_aa: CASSWGASTDAQYF
j_call: TRBJ2-7; d_call: .; v_call: TRBV7-2; clone_size: few; cdr3_nt: TGTGCCAGCAGCTTAATGAGGGGGAGAAGCTACGAGCAGTACTTC; cdr3_aa: CASSLMRGRSYEQYF
j_call: TRBJ1-2; d_call: .; v_call: TRBV7-3; clone_size: few; cdr3_nt: TGTGCCAGCAGCCACCTAAGACAGTATGGCTACACCTTC; cdr3_aa: CASSHLRQYGYTF
j_call: TRBJ2-1; d_call: TRBD2; v_call: TRBV4-1; clone_size: .; cdr3_nt: TGCGCCAGCAGCCAAGGGACTAGCGGGTCTTATGAGCAGTTCTTC; cdr3_aa: CASSQGTSGSYEQFF
j_call: TRBJ2-3; d_call: .; v_call: TRBV12-3/TRBV12-4; clone_size: many; cdr3_nt: TGTGCCAGCAGTTTATTGGGCACAGATGTGCAGTATTTT; cdr3_aa: CASSLLGTDVQYF
j_call: TRBJ2-1; d_call: .; v_call: TRBV5-4; clone_size: many; cdr3_nt: TGTGCCAGCAGCCTTGGACGCTCAACCTCCTACAATGAGCAGTTCTTC; cdr3_aa: CASSLGRSTSYNEQFF
j_call: TRBJ1-5; d_call: TRBD1; v_call: TRBV2; clone_size: few; cdr3_nt: TGTGCCAGCGGCGGACAGGGGGACTATCAGCCCCAGCATTTT; cdr3_aa: CASGGQGDYQPQHF
j_call: TRBJ1-5; d_call: .; v_call: TRBV12-3/TRBV12-4; clone_size: .; cdr3_nt: TGTGCCAGCAGTTTACAGCAACCTGGGCCCCAGCATTTT; cdr3_aa: CASSLQQPGPQHF
j_call: TRBJ1-1; d_call: TRBD1; v_call: TRBV12-3/TRBV12-4; clone_size: .; cdr3_nt: TGTGCCAGCAGTTTACGAGGGACAGGGCGAACTGAAGCTTTCTTT; cdr3_aa: CASSLRGTGRTEAFF
j_call: TRBJ1-2; d_call: .; v_call: TRBV6-2/TRBV6-3; clone_size: many; cdr3_nt: TGTGCCAGCAGGGGGCCCGGAGGCTCCTATGGCTACACCTTC; cdr3_aa: CASRGPGGSYGYTF
j_call: TRBJ1-2; d_call: .; v_call: TRBV7-2; clone_size: .; cdr3_nt: TGTGCCAGCAGCTTAGAGGGGTTCAACTATGACTACACCTTC; cdr3_aa: CASSLEGFNYDYTF
j_call: TRBJ1-5; d_call: .; v_call: TRBV5-5; clone_size: .; cdr3_nt: TGTGCCAGCAGCTGGGGGTCAGACAATCAGCCCCAGCATTTT; cdr3_aa: CASSWGSDNQPQHF
j_call: TRBJ1-2; d_call: .; v_call: TRBV30; clone_size: few; cdr3_nt: TGTGCCTGGAGTGCGCGAGGGACTGGCGGTTATGGCTACACCTTC; cdr3_aa: CAWSARGTGGYGYTF
j_call: TRBJ1-1; d_call: .; v_call: TRBV4-3; clone_size: .; cdr3_nt: TGCGCCAGCAGCCAAGTCAGGGTGAACACTGAAGCTTTCTTT; cdr3_aa: CASSQVRVNTEAFF
j_call: TRBJ2-5; d_call: .; v_call: TRBV19; clone_size: .; cdr3_nt: TGTGCCAGTAGCGCGTACAGGAGCCAAGAGACCCAGTACTTC; cdr3_aa: CASSAYRSQETQYF
j_call: TRBJ2-2; d_call: .; v_call: TRBV7-2; clone_size: few; cdr3_nt: TGTGCCAGCAGCTCTACCTTTCTCACCGGGGAGCTGTTTTTT; cdr3_aa: CASSSTFLTGELFF
j_call: TRBJ1-4; d_call: .; v_call: TRBV11-2; clone_size: many; cdr3_nt: TGTGCCAGCAGCCGCATTATGGGTGGACTTAATGAAAAACTGTTTTTT; cdr3_aa: CASSRIMGGLNEKLFF